This T cell receptor beta chain was documented in a study of CD8 T cells in Susac syndrome. Random hexamers served to reverse transcribe about 0.5 to 1 ug RNA. TCRdb re-called the immunoSEQ multiplex PCR reads through MiXCR, storing one row per CDR3 protein. The sample records tens of thousands of distinct CDR3 sequences, roughly 96% being singletons. Germline V gives CDR1 MDHEN, CDR2 SYDVKM. The CDR3 covers 19 residues. V was pared by 2 bases and J by 0 bases, with 23 bases between. This clonotype was found once. The origin of this receptor is a human donor with Susac syndrome. The chain uses TRBV28 and TRBJ2-7, with D perhaps given as TRBD1 or TRBD2 (6 bases each). The material sequenced was CD8+ T cells from PBMCs. The CDR3 is CASSLPSGEGGPPSYEQYF. CDR3 coding DNA: TGTGCCAGCAGTTTACCCTCCGGTGAGGGGGGCCCACCCTCCTACGAGCAGTACTTC.